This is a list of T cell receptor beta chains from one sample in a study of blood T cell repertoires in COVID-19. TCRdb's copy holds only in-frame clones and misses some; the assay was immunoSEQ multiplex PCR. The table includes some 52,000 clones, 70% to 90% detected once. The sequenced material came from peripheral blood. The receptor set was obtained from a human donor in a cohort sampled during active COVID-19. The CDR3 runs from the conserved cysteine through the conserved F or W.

CDR3: CASSPEDRNTEAFF
J: TRBJ1-1
V: TRBV5-4

CDR3: CASSSTGVSGNTIYF
J: TRBJ1-3
V: TRBV5-1

CDR3: CASRRGGGEQYF
J: TRBJ2-7
V: TRBV19

CDR3: CASSWTGQSNEKLFF
J: TRBJ1-4
V: TRBV5-1

CDR3: CASSGTSGAQYF
J: TRBJ2-3
V: TRBV2

CDR3: CASSLYNEQFF
J: TRBJ2-1
V: TRBV2

CDR3: CASSPTGTRTGELFF
J: TRBJ2-2
V: TRBV7-3

CDR3: CSASSGRALDNYGYTF
J: TRBJ1-2
V: TRBV20-1

CDR3: CASSSTGTNQETQYF
J: TRBJ2-5
V: TRBV5-1

CDR3: CASSLLDRMGYGHTF
J: TRBJ1-2
V: TRBV28